Presented here are 20 T cell receptor beta chains from one specimen sequenced in a study of PD-1 blockade in classical Hodgkin lymphoma. Only in-frame clones appear in the TCRdb table, and some are missing; sequencing was by immunoSEQ multiplex PCR. The data show roughly 40,000 clones, under 75% seen once. After autologous stem cell transplantation all patients relapsed, and prior brentuximab vedotin exposure differed between cohorts. The source was peripheral blood mononuclear cells (PBMCs), collected at baseline. These receptors were taken from a human donor with classical Hodgkin lymphoma.

A remark on this clone: Other nucleotide sequences from this sample produce the same CDR3. This CDR3 is CASSPPDQETQYF. The CDR3 nucleotides read TGTGCCAGCTCACCACCGGACCAAGAGACCCAGTACTTC. V usage is TRBV18 and J usage is TRBJ2-5; the D is unclear. The CDR3 loop spans 13 amino acids. CDR1 is KGHSH, CDR2 LQKENI, per germline. V was cut by 0 bases and J by 0 bases, with 2 bases left in between.

The chain couples TRBV5-1 to TRBJ2-1; D remains unclear. The CDR3 has 14 amino acids. Germline V gives CDR1 SGHRS, CDR2 YFSETQ. The V gene lost 5 bases and the J gene lost 1 base, with 10 bases spanning the gap. CDR3 region: CASSGVRSYNEQFF. Here the CDR3 DNA reads TGCGCCAGCAGTGGTGTGAGATCCTACAATGAGCAGTTCTTC.

The chain combines TRBV4-2 with TRBJ2-1; 7 bases align to TRBD2. There are 15 residues in the CDR3. The V gene end was trimmed by 6 bases and the J gene end by 7 bases; junction bases not matched to a gene: 12. Germline V CDR1 and CDR2: LGHNA, YNFKEQ. CDR3 in amino acids: CASRVEAGVVNEQFF. CDR3 DNA: TGTGCCAGCAGAGTAGAGGCGGGAGTGGTTAATGAGCAGTTCTTC.

This clone was seen more than once but under ten times. The rearrangement joins TRBV9 to TRBJ1-1, with D unresolved. V was pared by 0 bases and J by 2 bases, with 11 bases between. CDR1 is SGDLS and CDR2 is YYNGEE in the germline V gene. CDR3 size: 15 residues. CDR3 bases: TGTGCCAGCAGCGTAGGAAGGGCAGCTAACACTGAAGCTTTCTTT. Amino acid sequence: CASSVGRAANTEAFF.

The rearrangement uses TRBV6-5 and TRBJ2-3; TRBD1 agrees at 7 bases. The ends lost 0 bases at V and 4 bases at J; junction bases unmatched: 4. Germline V gives CDR1 MNHEY, CDR2 SVGAGI. The CDR3 contains 15 residues. This chain's CDR3 is CASSYSTGIPDTQYF. The CDR3 DNA follows: TGTGCCAGCAGTTACTCGACAGGGATCCCAGATACGCAGTATTTT.

The chain carries TRBV4-1 and TRBJ1-1; D is perhaps TRBD1 (6 bases). The V end was cut by 3 bases, the J end by 10 bases, with 21 bases between. The CDR3 totals 15 residues. The germline gives CDR1 MGHRA, CDR2 YSYEKL. The CDR3: CASSQGHGQRIPAFF. The CDR3 region has the DNA TGCGCCAGCAGCCAGGGCCACGGACAGCGGATCCCAGCTTTCTTT.

This clone was observed a single time. V usage is TRBV11-2 and J usage is TRBJ1-4, with no clear D. The CDR3 loop spans 16 amino acids. Per the germline V gene, CDR1 is SGHAT and CDR2 is FQNNGV. The V end lost 1 base, the J end lost 8 bases, and 17 bases lay between the germline ends. The CDR3 DNA follows: TGTGCCAGCAGCTTAGTTTCCGGCGGGGTGGGAGAAAAACTGTTTTTT. Translating gives CASSLVSGGVGEKLFF. Full variable domain (outside the CDR3, taken from reference TRBV11-2 and TRBJ1-4): EAGVAQSPRYKIIEKRQSVAFWCNPISGHATLYWYQQILGQGPKLLIQFQNNGVVDDSQLPKDRFSAERLKGVDSTLKIQPAKLEDSAVYLCASSLVSGGVGEKLFFGSGTQLSVL.

V is TRBV4-3 and J is TRBJ2-1, with D maybe TRBD2 (6 bases). Trimming stripped 0 bases from V and 2 bases from J, with 11 bases between. Germline V gene lookup returns CDR1 LGHNA and CDR2 YSLEER. This CDR3 contains 16 residues. The CDR3 bases are TGCGCCAGCAGCCAAGACGTGGGAGGCCCCTACAATGAGCAGTTCTTC. Amino acid sequence: CASSQDVGGPYNEQFF.

The chain uses TRBV9 and TRBJ1-2; TRBD1 matches 7 bases. The junction had 17 bases not matched to a gene; V was cut back by 3 bases and J by 6 bases. This CDR3 has 17 amino acids. CDR1 and CDR2 from the germline V gene are SGDLS and YYNGEE. The chain's CDR3 is CASSDPSGQGGFDGYTF. CDR3 DNA sequence: TGTGCCAGCAGCGACCCCTCAGGGCAGGGGGGATTCGATGGCTACACCTTC.

The chain joins TRBV7-6 to TRBJ1-1; no definite D call. V gave up 9 bases and J gave up 1 base, with 15 bases separating them. The CDR3 extends over 14 amino acids. CDR1 and CDR2 from the germline V gene are SGHVS and FNYEAQ. CDR3: CASQKVDRNTEAFF. The CDR3 DNA reads TGTGCCAGTCAAAAAGTGGATCGGAACACTGAAGCTTTCTTT. The whole variable domain, filled in from reference TRBV7-6 and TRBJ1-1, reads GAGVSQSPRYKVTKRGQDVALRCDPISGHVSLYWYRQALGQGPEFLTYFNYEAQQDKSGLPNDRFSAERPEGSISTLTIQRTEQRDSAMYRCASQKVDRNTEAFFGQGTRLTVV.

The chain is built from TRBV7-2 and TRBJ2-5; 8 nucleotides agree with TRBD1. V lost 8 bases and J lost 2; bases outside the gene matches: 13. CDR1 is SGHTA and CDR2 is FQGNSA in the germline V gene. This CDR3 is 16 amino acids long. The CDR3 bases are TGTGCCAGCCGGGAAGGACAGGGTGGCCTTCAAGAGACCCAGTACTTC. This sequence encodes CASREGQGGLQETQYF.

The chain employs TRBV28 and TRBJ2-7; D unresolved. This CDR3 contains 15 residues. V was shortened by 6 bases and J by 0 bases, with 15 bases between the two germline ends. The germline gives CDR1 MDHEN, CDR2 SYDVKM. The CDR3 bases are TGTGCCAGCAGATTTGATACGGGTGGCTCCTACGAGCAGTACTTC. Translated, it gives CASRFDTGGSYEQYF.

The gene calls are TRBV9 and TRBJ2-4; D is perhaps TRBD2 (5 bases). Trimming removed 3 bases from V and 8 bases from J, with 12 bases in between. The CDR3 extends over 13 amino acids. CDR1 is SGDLS, CDR2 YYNGEE, per germline. This CDR3 is CASSGLQKYIQYF. CDR3 nucleotides: TGTGCCAGCAGCGGACTACAGAAGTACATTCAGTACTTC.

The chain has TRBV7-3 and TRBJ2-2; 10 bases align to TRBD2. The V and J ends lost 0 bases and 2 bases, in that order; junction bases with no gene match: 6. The CDR3 is made up of 18 amino acids. Germline V gives CDR1 SGHTA, CDR2 FQGTGA. CDR3 protein: CASSLTRLAGVNTGELFF. For the CDR3, the DNA is TGTGCCAGCAGCTTAACGCGGCTAGCGGGAGTAAACACCGGGGAGCTGTTTTTT.

CDR3 residues: CAWSHSDTQYF. The CDR3, as DNA: TGTGCCTGGAGTCACTCAGATACGCAGTATTTT. The chain combines TRBV30 with TRBJ2-3; D uncertain. The CDR3 extends over 11 amino acids. Trimming pared 2 bases from V and 4 bases from J, leaving 4 bases between. Germline V gives CDR1 GTSNPN, CDR2 SVGIG (reference sequence).

In this sample, this clone turned up a few times. V gene TRBV7-9 combines with J gene TRBJ1-1, with a weak D call TRBD1 (6 bases). The CDR3 runs to 14 residues. V lost 4 bases to trimming and J lost 1 base, with 10 bases between them. Germline assignment: CDR1 SEHNR and CDR2 FQNEAQ (reference sequence). For the CDR3, the DNA is TGTGCCAGCAGCTCGGGACAATCGAACACTGAAGCTTTCTTT. Protein: CASSSGQSNTEAFF.

The chain carries TRBV6-4 and TRBJ1-5; no firm D call. Trimming stripped 5 bases from V and 0 bases from J, with 23 bases between. CDR1 is MRHNA and CDR2 is SNTAGT in the germline V gene. The CDR3 has 19 amino acids. CDR3 sequence reads: CASSPPTRLGAYSNQPQHF. CDR3 sequence (DNA): TGTGCCAGCAGTCCCCCTACAAGGCTCGGCGCTTATAGCAATCAGCCCCAGCATTTT.

The CDR3 nucleotides read TGTGCCAGCAGCGGACAGGGCGGGGGGTACACCATATATTTT. Translated, it gives CASSGQGGGYTIYF. This chain joins TRBV5-6 and TRBJ1-3; 8 bases map to TRBD1. CDR1 and CDR2 (germline): SGHDT, YYEEEE. J was trimmed by 8 bases and V by 4 bases; bases with no gene match: 8. This CDR3 spans 14 amino acids.

This chain links TRBV7-8 with TRBJ2-7; the D gene is possibly TRBD2 (6 bases). CDR1 is SGHVS, CDR2 FQNEAQ, per germline. Trimming took off 1 base at V and 0 bases at J, with 13 bases between the two ends. The CDR3 is made up of 16 amino acids. The CDR3 is CASSLDLAPSSYEQYF. The CDR3 DNA sequence: TGTGCCAGCAGCTTAGATCTAGCGCCGAGCTCCTACGAGCAGTACTTC.

The sample holds a few counts of this clone. J is TRBJ1-1 and V is TRBV29-1; no definite D call. Germline V gene sequence: CDR1 SQVTM, CDR2 ANQGSEA. This CDR3 is 12 amino acids long. V was pared by 5 bases and J by 5 bases, with 12 bases between. CDR3 coding DNA: TGCAGCGTTTTCTCTTTGAGGACTGAAGCTTTCTTT. Encoded protein: CSVFSLRTEAFF.